This TCR beta chain was captured in a study of blood T cell repertoires in COVID-19. The overall study: Samples representing acute and convalescent COVID-19 were sourced from the United States, Italy and Spain. PBMCs, B-cell-depleted T cells, or T cells provided the cDNA or gDNA that made up the material.

In the authors' methods: Amplification with reference gene primers provided the estimates of nucleated cell counts. The protocol was immunoSEQ multiplex PCR, while the TCRdb copy is restricted to in-frame clones and leaves out a portion. From that table come the V and J calls and clone size; the DNA was used to work out D and trimming. The table includes under 350,000 clones, 80% to 90% detected once. The CDR3 runs to 15 residues. Germline loops: CDR1 LNHDA, CDR2 SQIVND (reference sequence). The V gene end was trimmed by 4 bases and the J gene end by 9 bases; junction bases not matched to a gene: 6. The chain employs TRBV19 and TRBJ1-6; 10 bases match TRBD1. The source is a woman aged 50 to 60 who had recovered from COVID-19. The specimen was peripheral blood. This CDR3 is CASSKTGGVISPLHF. DNA of the CDR3: TGTGCCAGTAGTAAGACAGGGGGCGTTATTTCACCCCTCCACTTT.